Following are 9 T cell receptor beta chains from one sample sequenced in a study of T-cell memory formation after mild COVID-19. TCRdb used MiXCR to reprocess the 5' RACE reads, holding one entry per CDR3 protein. This sample yields 350,000 or so distinct CDR3 sequences, of which over 10% are seen a single time; roughly a fifth belongs to the top ten. Sequenced material: PBMCs or a T cell subset sorted from them (not recorded which). Every receptor here comes from a man between 18 and 35 years old who had mild COVID-19 (a few samples of this study predate the infection). Cell type and time point are not known.

This clonotype was picked up a small number of times. This chain links TRBV5-1 with TRBJ2-7; no clear D gene. This CDR3 contains 14 residues. V was clipped by 0 bases and J by 1 base, with 8 bases between them. Per germline, CDR1 SGHRS and CDR2 YFSETQ. The CDR3 spells CASSLAPQSYEQYV. CDR3 in DNA: TGCGCCAGCAGCTTGGCCCCTCAATCCTACGAGCAGTACGTC.

There are a few counts of this clonotype. This chain connects TRBV7-8 to TRBJ2-1; tentatively, D is TRBD2 (5 bases). Germline CDR1 reads SGHVS; CDR2 reads FQNEAQ. V was clipped by 5 bases and J by 0 bases, with 11 bases between them. The CDR3 totals 15 residues. The CDR3 DNA reads as TGTGCCAGCAGCGACCCGAGGGTCTCCTACAATGAGCAGTTCTTC. It encodes CASSDPRVSYNEQFF.

In this sample, this clonotype turned up a few times. J is TRBJ1-1 and V is TRBV25-1; D is perhaps TRBD1 (6 bases). Trimming removed 6 bases from V and 6 bases from J, with 8 bases in between. Looked up from germline, CDR1 is MGHDK and CDR2 is SYGVNS. The CDR3 runs to 11 residues. CDR3 sequence reads: CASSGGSEAFF. The CDR3 DNA sequence: TGTGCCAGCAGCGGGGGCTCTGAAGCTTTCTTT.

A few counts support this clonotype. This chain joins TRBV12-3 or TRBV12-4 and TRBJ2-1, with D tentatively TRBD2 (6 bases). This CDR3 has 11 residues. Trimming shortened V by 3 bases and J by 16 bases, and 13 bases separated the two germline ends. In DNA, the CDR3 is TGTGCCAGCAGTTTGCGAGGGGCGGGATTCTTC. Protein: CASSLRGAGFF.

J is TRBJ1-1 and V is TRBV7-9; 8 positions match TRBD1. CDR1 is SEHNR, CDR2 FQNEAQ, per germline (reference sequence). J was trimmed by 1 base and V by 3 bases; bases with no gene match: 7. The CDR3 length is 16 residues. The CDR3 DNA reads as TGTGCCAGCAGCTTTGTTGACAGGGGCGCGAACACTGAAGCTTTCTTT. This encodes CASSFVDRGANTEAFF. Full variable domain (remainder filled in from reference TRBV7-9 and TRBJ1-1): DTGVSQNPRHKITKRGQNVTFRCDPISEHNRLYWYRQTLGQGPEFLTYFQNEAQLEKSRLLSDRFSAERPKGSFSTLEIQRTEQGDSAMYLCASSFVDRGANTEAFFGQGTRLTVV.

This chain joins TRBV4-1 and TRBJ1-3; D uncertain. V gave up 3 bases and J gave up 0 bases, with 9 bases separating them. CDR3 length equals 15 residues. Per germline, CDR1 MGHRA and CDR2 YSYEKL. CDR3 sequence (DNA): TGCGCCAGCAGCCAGGAGGACGGCTCTGGAAACACCATATATTTT. It yields the protein CASSQEDGSGNTIYF.

This chain connects TRBV20-1 to TRBJ1-6; 9 bases map to TRBD1. The CDR3 sequence is 15 residues long. V lost 4 bases, J lost 6 bases, and 7 bases stayed unmatched. From germline, CDR1 is DFQATT and CDR2 SNEGSKA (reference sequence). This CDR3 reads CSAKGTGMGNSPLHF. DNA of the CDR3: TGCAGTGCTAAGGGGACAGGGATGGGTAATTCACCCCTCCACTTT.

In its sample, this clonotype was seen many times. This chain joins TRBV20-1 and TRBJ2-3; D remains ambiguous. Germline V gene data show CDR1 as DFQATT and CDR2 as SNEGSKA (reference sequence). The CDR3 runs 14 residues. Trimming removed 5 bases at V and 5 bases at J, with 17 bases between. This CDR3 reads CSALLYGQGDTQYF. DNA for the CDR3: TGCAGTGCTTTATTATATGGGCAAGGAGATACGCAGTATTTT.

The chain couples TRBV4-3 to TRBJ1-2; D gene ambiguous. The CDR3 has 19 residues. From germline, CDR1 is LGHNA and CDR2 YSLEER. Trimming took off 0 bases at V and 1 base at J, with 21 bases between the two ends. The CDR3, as DNA: TGCGCCAGCAGCCAAGACCTGGACCGGTTGGGGTCCGTTAACTATGGCTACACCTTC. This encodes CASSQDLDRLGSVNYGYTF.